One sample yielded the 9 T cell receptor beta chains listed below, sequenced in a study of a mutant IDH1 vaccine in newly diagnosed glioma. The table came from immunoSEQ multiplex PCR; TCRdb's copy has only in-frame clones and leaves some out. The sample consists of around 63,000 clones, approximately 91% of them appearing once. Time point denoted: baseline, week 1 (first vaccination visit). Treatment reported: pre-vaccination baseline after standard-of-care therapy. Material: PBMCs, obtained from a glioma patient treated with radiotherapy, temozolomide or both. All receptors derive from a man aged 45-65 years with glioma.

The gene calls are TRBV4-2 and TRBJ1-2; D is perhaps TRBD1 (6 bases). The germline V and J ends were trimmed by 0 bases and 7 bases, with 15 bases remaining between them. Germline V gene sequence: CDR1 LGHNA, CDR2 YNFKEQ. The CDR3 has 15 amino acids. CDR3 in DNA: TGTGCCAGCAGCCAAGAATTTACAGGGCCATCTGGCTACACCTTC. Translating gives CASSQEFTGPSGYTF.

The chain links TRBV18 to TRBJ1-2, with 9 bases aligning to TRBD1. Germline trimming cut 3 bases from V and 2 bases from J; bases unmatched to any gene: 1. Germline CDR1 is KGHSH and CDR2 is LQKENI. CDR3 length: 14 residues. The CDR3 DNA is TGTGCCAGCTCACCGGGGACAGGGAACTATGGCTACACCTTC. It codes for CASSPGTGNYGYTF.

The chain couples TRBV5-1 to TRBJ2-1; possible D gene TRBD1, 5 bases. In germline, CDR1 is SGHRS, CDR2 YFSETQ. V was pared by 0 bases and J by 1 base, with 8 bases between. This CDR3 contains 15 residues. For the CDR3, the DNA is TGCGCCAGCAGCTTGGGGGGCAGGTCCTACAATGAGCAGTTCTTC. Its protein product is CASSLGGRSYNEQFF.

The V call is TRBV11-2, the J call TRBJ2-5; D remains ambiguous. The CDR3 is 12 residues long. V was cut by 5 bases and J by 5 bases, with 9 bases left in between. Germline CDR1 and CDR2: SGHAT and FQNNGV. CDR3: CASSRQGETQYF. In DNA, the CDR3 is TGTGCCAGCAGCCGCCAAGGGGAGACCCAGTACTTC.

CDR3 coding DNA: TGTGCCAGCAGCCCGGCGCCTAGCAGTCACGAGCAGTACTTC. It encodes CASSPAPSSHEQYF. The genes are TRBV5-6 and TRBJ2-7, with D perhaps matching TRBD2 (5 bases). Germline assignment: CDR1 SGHDT and CDR2 YYEEEE. CDR3 length: 14 amino acids. V was cut by 4 bases and J by 5 bases, with 16 bases left in between.

The sample holds one count of this clone. The chain recombines TRBV6-1 with TRBJ1-5, with 9 bases identical to TRBD1. CDR3 size: 17 residues. Germline V gene sequence: CDR1 MNHNS, CDR2 SASEGT. Trimming cost V 1 base and J 6 bases; bases outside gene matches: 10. The CDR3 DNA reads TGTGCCAGCAGTGAAGACAGGGGGCGCGCGAGAAGTCAGCCCCAGCATTTT. The encoded protein is CASSEDRGRARSQPQHF.

The V and J genes are TRBV19 and TRBJ1-1; D call uncertain. There are 14 residues in the CDR3. The ends were cut back, 7 bases at V and 0 bases at J, with 12 bases in the middle. Germline CDR1 reads LNHDA; CDR2 reads SQIVND (reference sequence). The CDR3 coding sequence is TGTGCCAGTACCACCGGGTCCTTGAACACTGAAGCTTTCTTT. Translating it yields CASTTGSLNTEAFF.

This chain connects TRBV28 to TRBJ1-5; no reliable D call. The germline V and J ends were trimmed by 3 bases and 9 bases, with 15 bases remaining between them. Germline V gene data show CDR1 as MDHEN and CDR2 as SYDVKM. This CDR3 has 14 amino acids. The CDR3 here is CASSFIGSTWPQHF. In DNA form, the CDR3 reads TGTGCCAGCAGTTTTATCGGGAGCACCTGGCCCCAGCATTTT.

This clone was picked up one time. The chain recombines TRBV29-1 with TRBJ1-1; TRBD1 aligns across 9 bases. V lost 7 bases to trimming and J lost 1 base; unmatched junction nucleotides: 1. The germline V gene has CDR1 SQVTM and CDR2 ANQGSEA. This CDR3 contains 12 residues. The CDR3 spells CSGQGGNTEAFF. DNA of the CDR3: TGCAGCGGACAGGGGGGGAACACTGAAGCTTTCTTT.